This T cell receptor beta chain originates from a study of blood T cell repertoires in COVID-19. Ages ranged from about 18 to 89 years, with residence in more than 20 US areas. This CDR3 is 15 amino acids long. Germline-derived CDR1 and CDR2 are SGHRS and YFSETQ. V dropped 2 bases and J dropped 4 bases, with 15 bases sitting between them. Profiled with immunoSEQ multiplex PCR; TCRdb holds only in-frame clones, not every one. Of roughly 290,000 clones listed, around 85% were seen once; the top ten hold over 2%. The chain carries TRBV5-1 and TRBJ1-2; TRBD1 is a possible D gene (5 bases). Sequencing was done on a sample of PBMCs or T cells enriched from blood (not recorded which). The origin of this receptor is a man under 40 who had recovered from COVID-19. The CDR3 DNA sequence: TGCGCCAGCAGCTTATCGTACAGGAGCACCTATGGCTACACCTTC. Amino acids: CASSLSYRSTYGYTF. The whole variable domain, filled in from reference TRBV5-1 and TRBJ1-2, reads KAGVTQTPRYLIKTRGQQVTLSCSPISGHRSVSWYQQTPGQGLQFLFEYFSETQRNKGNFPGRFSGRQFSNSRSEMNVSTLELGDSALYLCASSLSYRSTYGYTFGSGTRLTVV.